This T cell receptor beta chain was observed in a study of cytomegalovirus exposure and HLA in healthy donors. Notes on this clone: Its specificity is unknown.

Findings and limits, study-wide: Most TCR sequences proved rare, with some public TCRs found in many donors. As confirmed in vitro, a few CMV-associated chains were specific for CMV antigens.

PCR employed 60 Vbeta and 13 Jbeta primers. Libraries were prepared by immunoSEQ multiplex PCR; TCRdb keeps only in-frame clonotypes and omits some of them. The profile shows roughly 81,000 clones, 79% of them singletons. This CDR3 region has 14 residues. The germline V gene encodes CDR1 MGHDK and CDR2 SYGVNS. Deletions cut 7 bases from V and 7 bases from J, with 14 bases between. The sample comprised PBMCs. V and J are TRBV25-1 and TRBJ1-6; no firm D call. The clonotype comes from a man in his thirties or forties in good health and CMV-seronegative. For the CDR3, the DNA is TGTGCCAGCAAACGGAGCCGACTAAATTCACCCCTCCACTTT. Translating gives CASKRSRLNSPLHF.